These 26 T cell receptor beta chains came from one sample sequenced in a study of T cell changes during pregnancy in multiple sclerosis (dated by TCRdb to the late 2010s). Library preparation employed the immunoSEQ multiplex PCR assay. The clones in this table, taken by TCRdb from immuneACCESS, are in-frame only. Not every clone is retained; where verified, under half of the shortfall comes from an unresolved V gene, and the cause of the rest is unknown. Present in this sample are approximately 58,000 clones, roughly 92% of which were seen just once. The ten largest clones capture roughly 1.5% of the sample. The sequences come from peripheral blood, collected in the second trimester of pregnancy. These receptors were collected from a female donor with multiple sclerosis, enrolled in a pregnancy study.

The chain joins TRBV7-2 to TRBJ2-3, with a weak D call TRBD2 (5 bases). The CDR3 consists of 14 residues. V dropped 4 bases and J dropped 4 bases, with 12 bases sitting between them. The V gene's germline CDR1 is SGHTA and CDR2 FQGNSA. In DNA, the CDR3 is TGTGCCAGCAGCTCCCAATCCGGGGCAGATACGCAGTATTTT. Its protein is CASSSQSGADTQYF.

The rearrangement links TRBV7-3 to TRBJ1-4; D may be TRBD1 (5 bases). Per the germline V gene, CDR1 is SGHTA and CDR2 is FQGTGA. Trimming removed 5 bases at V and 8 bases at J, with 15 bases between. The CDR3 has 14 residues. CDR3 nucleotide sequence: TGTGCCAGCAGCCCTATAGGGGTTGGGGAAAAACTGTTTTTT. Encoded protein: CASSPIGVGEKLFF.

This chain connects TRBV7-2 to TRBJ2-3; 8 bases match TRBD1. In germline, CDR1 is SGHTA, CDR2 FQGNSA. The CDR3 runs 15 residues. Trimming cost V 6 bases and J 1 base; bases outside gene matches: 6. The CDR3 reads CASRLDRGRTDTQYF. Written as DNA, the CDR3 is TGTGCCAGCAGGCTCGACAGGGGCCGCACAGATACGCAGTATTTT.

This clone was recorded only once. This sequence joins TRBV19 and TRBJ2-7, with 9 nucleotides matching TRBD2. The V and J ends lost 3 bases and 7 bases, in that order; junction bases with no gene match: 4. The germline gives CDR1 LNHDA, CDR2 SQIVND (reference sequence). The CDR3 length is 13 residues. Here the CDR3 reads CASSIRLAGEQYF. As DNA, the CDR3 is TGTGCCAGTAGTATTAGGCTAGCGGGAGAGCAGTACTTC.

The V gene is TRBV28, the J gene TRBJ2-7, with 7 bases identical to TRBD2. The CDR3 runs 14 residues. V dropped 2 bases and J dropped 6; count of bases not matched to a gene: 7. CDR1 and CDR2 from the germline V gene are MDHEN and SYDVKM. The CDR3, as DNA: TGTGCCAGCAGTTTAGGGGGGGGACGGAGCGAGCAGTACTTC. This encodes CASSLGGGRSEQYF.

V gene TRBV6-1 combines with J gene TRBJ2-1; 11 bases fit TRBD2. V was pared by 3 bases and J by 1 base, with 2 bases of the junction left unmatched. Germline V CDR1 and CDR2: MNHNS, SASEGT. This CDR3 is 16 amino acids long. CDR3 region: CASSDSGRGSYNEQFF. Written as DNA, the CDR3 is TGTGCCAGCAGTGATAGCGGGAGGGGGTCCTACAATGAGCAGTTCTTC.

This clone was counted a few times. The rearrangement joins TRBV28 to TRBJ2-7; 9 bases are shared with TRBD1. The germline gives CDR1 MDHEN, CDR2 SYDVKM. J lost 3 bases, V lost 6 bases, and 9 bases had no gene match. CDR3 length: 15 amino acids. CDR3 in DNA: TGTGCCAGCAGCCGGGACGGGACAGGGAACTACGAGCAGTACTTC. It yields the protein CASSRDGTGNYEQYF.

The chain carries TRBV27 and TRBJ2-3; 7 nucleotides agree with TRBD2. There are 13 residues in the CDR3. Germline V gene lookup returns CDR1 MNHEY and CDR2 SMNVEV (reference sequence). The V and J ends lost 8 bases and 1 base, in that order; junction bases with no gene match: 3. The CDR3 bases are TGTGCCAGCGAAGCGGGGTGCACAGATACGCAGTATTTT. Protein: CASEAGCTDTQYF.

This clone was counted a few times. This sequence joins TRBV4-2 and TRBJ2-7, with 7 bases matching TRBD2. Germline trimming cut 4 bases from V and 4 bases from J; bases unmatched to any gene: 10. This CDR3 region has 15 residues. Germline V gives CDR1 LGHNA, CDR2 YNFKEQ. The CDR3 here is CASSLRLAALYEQYF. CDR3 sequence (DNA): TGTGCCAGCAGCCTCCGACTAGCAGCGTTGTACGAGCAGTACTTC.

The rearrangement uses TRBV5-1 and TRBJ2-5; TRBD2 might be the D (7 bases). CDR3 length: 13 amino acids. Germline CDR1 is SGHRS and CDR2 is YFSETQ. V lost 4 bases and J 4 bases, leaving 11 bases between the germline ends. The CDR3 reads CASSGGGGETQYF. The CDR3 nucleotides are TGCGCCAGCAGCGGAGGGGGGGGAGAGACCCAGTACTTC.

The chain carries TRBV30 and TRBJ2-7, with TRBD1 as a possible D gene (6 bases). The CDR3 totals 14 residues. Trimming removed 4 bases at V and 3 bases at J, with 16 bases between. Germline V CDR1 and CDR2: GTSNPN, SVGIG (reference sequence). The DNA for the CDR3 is TGTGCCTGGAATCCGACAGGTCCAGTCTACGAGCAGTACTTC. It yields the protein CAWNPTGPVYEQYF.

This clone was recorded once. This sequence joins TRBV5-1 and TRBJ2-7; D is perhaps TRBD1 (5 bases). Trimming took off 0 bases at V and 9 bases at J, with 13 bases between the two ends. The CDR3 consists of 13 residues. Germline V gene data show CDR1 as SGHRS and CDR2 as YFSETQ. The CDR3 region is CASSLGIGRGQYF. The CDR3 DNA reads TGCGCCAGCAGCTTGGGGATAGGAAGGGGGCAGTACTTC.

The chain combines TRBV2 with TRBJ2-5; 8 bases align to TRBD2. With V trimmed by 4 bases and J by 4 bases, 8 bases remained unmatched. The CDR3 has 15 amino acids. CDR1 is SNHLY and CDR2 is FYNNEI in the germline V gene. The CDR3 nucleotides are TGTGCCAGCAGTGTTTATAGCGGGATCTTAGAGACCCAGTACTTC. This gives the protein CASSVYSGILETQYF.

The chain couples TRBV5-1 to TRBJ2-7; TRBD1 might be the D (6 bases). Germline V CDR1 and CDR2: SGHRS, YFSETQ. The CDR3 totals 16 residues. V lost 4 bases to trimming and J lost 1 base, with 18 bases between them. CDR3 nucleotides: TGCGCCAGCAGCCAGGGGCGTTTTCCCCCTTCCTACGAGCAGTACTTC. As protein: CASSQGRFPPSYEQYF.

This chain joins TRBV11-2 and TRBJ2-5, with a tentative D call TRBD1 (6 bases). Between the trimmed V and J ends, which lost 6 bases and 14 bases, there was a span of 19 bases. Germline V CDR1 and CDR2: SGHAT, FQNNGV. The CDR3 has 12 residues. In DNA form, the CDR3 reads TGTGCCAGCAGGGTTATGGGACACCCGCAATACTTC. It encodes CASRVMGHPQYF.

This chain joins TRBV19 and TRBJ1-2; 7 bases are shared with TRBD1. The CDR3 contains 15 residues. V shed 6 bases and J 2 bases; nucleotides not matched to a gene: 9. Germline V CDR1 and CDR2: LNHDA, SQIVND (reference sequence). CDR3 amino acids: CASSPRGQVNYGYTF. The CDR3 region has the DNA TGTGCCAGTAGCCCCAGAGGACAGGTCAACTATGGCTACACCTTC. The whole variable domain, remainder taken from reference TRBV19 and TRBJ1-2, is DGGITQSPKYLFRKEGQNVTLSCEQNLNHDAMYWYRQDPGQGLRLIYYSQIVNDFQKGDIAEGYSVSREKKESFPLTVTSAQKNPTAFYLCASSPRGQVNYGYTFGSGTRLTVV.

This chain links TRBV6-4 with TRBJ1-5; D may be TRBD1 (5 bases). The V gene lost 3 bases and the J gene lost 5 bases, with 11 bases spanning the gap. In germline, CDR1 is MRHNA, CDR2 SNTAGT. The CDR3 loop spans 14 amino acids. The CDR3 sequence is CASSEGGEDQPQHF. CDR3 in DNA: TGTGCCAGCAGTGAGGGGGGGGAAGATCAGCCCCAGCATTTT.

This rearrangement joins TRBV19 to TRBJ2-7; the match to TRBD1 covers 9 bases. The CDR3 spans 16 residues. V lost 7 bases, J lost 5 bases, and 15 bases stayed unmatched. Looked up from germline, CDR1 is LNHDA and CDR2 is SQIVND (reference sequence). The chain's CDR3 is CASTLSPGQGVNEQYF. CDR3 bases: TGTGCCAGTACCTTAAGTCCGGGACAGGGTGTTAACGAGCAGTACTTC.

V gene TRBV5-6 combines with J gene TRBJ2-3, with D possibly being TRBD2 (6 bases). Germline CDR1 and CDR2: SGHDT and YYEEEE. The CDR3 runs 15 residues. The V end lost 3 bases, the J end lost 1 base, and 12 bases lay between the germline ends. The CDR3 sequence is CASSSGGIGTDTQYF. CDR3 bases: TGTGCCAGCAGCTCTGGGGGGATTGGCACAGATACGCAGTATTTT.

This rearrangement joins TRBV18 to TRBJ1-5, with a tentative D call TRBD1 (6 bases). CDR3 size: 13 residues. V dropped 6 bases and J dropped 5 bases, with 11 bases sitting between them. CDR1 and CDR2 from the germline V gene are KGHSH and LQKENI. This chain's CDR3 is CASSPDRYQPQHF. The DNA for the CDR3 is TGTGCCAGCTCCCCCGACAGGTATCAGCCCCAGCATTTT.

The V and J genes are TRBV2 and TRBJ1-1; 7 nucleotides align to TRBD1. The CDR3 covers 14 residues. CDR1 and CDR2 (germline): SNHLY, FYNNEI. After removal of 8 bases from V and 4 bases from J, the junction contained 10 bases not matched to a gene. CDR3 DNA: TGTGCCAGCCAGGACACAGGGGCGGCCACTGAAGCTTTCTTT. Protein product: CASQDTGAATEAFF. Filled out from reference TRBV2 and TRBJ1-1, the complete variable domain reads EPEVTQTPSHQVTQMGQEVILRCVPISNHLYFYWYRQILGQKVEFLVSFYNNEISEKSEIFDDQFSVERPDGSNFTLKIRSTKLEDSAMYFCASQDTGAATEAFFGQGTRLTVV.

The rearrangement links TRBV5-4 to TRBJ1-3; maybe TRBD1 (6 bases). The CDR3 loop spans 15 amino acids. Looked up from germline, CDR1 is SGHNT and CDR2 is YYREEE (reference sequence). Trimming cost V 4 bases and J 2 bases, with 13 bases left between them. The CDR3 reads CASSDSRGTGNTIYF. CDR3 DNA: TGTGCCAGCAGCGATAGCAGGGGCACTGGAAACACCATATATTTT. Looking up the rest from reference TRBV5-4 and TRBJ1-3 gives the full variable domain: ETGVTQSPTHLIKTRGQQVTLRCSSQSGHNTVSWYQQALGQGPQFIFQYYREEENGRGNFPPRFSGLQFPNYSSELNVNALELDDSALYLCASSDSRGTGNTIYFGEGSWLTVV.

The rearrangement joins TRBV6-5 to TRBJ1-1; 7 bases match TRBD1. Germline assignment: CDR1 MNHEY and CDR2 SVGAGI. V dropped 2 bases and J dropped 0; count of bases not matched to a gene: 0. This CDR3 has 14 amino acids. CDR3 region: CASSYDRVNTEAFF. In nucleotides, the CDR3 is TGTGCCAGCAGTTACGACAGGGTGAACACTGAAGCTTTCTTT.

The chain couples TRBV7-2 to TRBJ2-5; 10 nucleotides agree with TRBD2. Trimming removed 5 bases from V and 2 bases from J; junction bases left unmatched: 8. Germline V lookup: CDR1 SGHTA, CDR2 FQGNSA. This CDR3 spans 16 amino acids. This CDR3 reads CASSLGLAELQETQYF. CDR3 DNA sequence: TGTGCCAGCAGCCTCGGACTAGCGGAATTACAAGAGACCCAGTACTTC.

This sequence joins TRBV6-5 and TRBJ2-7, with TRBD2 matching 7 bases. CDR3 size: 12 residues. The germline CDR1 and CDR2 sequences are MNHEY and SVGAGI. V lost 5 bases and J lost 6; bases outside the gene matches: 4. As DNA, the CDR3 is TGTGCCAGCAGTAACTGGGGGGGCGAGCAGTACTTC. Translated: CASSNWGGEQYF.

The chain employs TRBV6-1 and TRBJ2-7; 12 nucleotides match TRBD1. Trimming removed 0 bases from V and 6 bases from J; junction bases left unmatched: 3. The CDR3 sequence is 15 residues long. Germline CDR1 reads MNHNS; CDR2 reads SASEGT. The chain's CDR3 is CASSEAGTGGGEQYF. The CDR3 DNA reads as TGTGCCAGCAGTGAAGCGGGGACAGGGGGCGGCGAGCAGTACTTC.